Presented here are 22 T cell receptor beta chains from one specimen sequenced in a study of T cell changes during pregnancy in multiple sclerosis. The method was immunoSEQ multiplex PCR; TCRdb's version includes in-frame clones alone and lacks a portion of them. The profile shows about 73,000 clones, approximately 92% of them singletons. Specimen: peripheral blood, collected in the third trimester of pregnancy. All receptors come from a female donor in good health, enrolled as a control in a pregnancy study.

V and J are TRBV4-1 and TRBJ1-4, with 7 bases aligning to TRBD1. J was trimmed by 7 bases and V by 2 bases; bases with no gene match: 10. CDR1 MGHRA and CDR2 YSYEKL come from the germline V gene. This CDR3 region has 16 residues. Here the CDR3 DNA reads TGCGCCAGCAGCCAATCTCGACAGGGAAGGGGTGAAAAACTGTTTTTT. Encoded protein: CASSQSRQGRGEKLFF.

Here the CDR3 reads CASSDGGDTDTQYF. The CDR3 DNA is TGTGCCAGCAGTGACGGGGGGGACACAGATACGCAGTATTTT. V usage is TRBV6-4 and J usage is TRBJ2-3, with 7 bases identical to TRBD2. CDR1 is MRHNA, CDR2 SNTAGT, per germline. There are 14 residues in the CDR3. V lost 2 bases to trimming and J lost 2 bases; unmatched junction nucleotides: 1.

The CDR3 reads CASSYRTSGTHEQFF. In DNA form, the CDR3 reads TGTGCCAGCAGTTACCGGACTAGCGGGACCCATGAGCAGTTCTTC. V is TRBV6-5 and J is TRBJ2-1; 12 nucleotides align to TRBD2. V trimming: 2 bases; J trimming: 8 bases; junction bases outside the gene matches: 4. Germline CDR1 and CDR2: MNHEY and SVGAGI. The CDR3 runs to 15 residues.

The chain uses TRBV28 and TRBJ2-6, with TRBD2 identical over 8 bases. J was trimmed by 2 bases and V by 5 bases; bases with no gene match: 11. Looked up from germline, CDR1 is MDHEN and CDR2 is SYDVKM. CDR3 length: 18 amino acids. CDR3 loop: CASSPFGTSIPGANVLTF. The CDR3, as DNA: TGTGCCAGCAGTCCTTTCGGGACTAGTATCCCTGGGGCCAACGTCCTGACTTTC. The whole variable domain, filled in from reference TRBV28 and TRBJ2-6, reads DVKVTQSSRYLVKRTGEKVFLECVQDMDHENMFWYRQDPGLGLRLIYFSYDVKMKEKGDIPEGYSVSREKKERFSLILESASTNQTSMYLCASSPFGTSIPGANVLTFGAGSRLTVL.

V and J are TRBV2 and TRBJ2-6, with 7 positions matching TRBD1. The CDR3 contains 17 residues. V lost 5 bases to trimming and J lost 1 base; unmatched junction nucleotides: 8. CDR1 SNHLY and CDR2 FYNNEI come from the germline V gene. As DNA, the CDR3 is TGTGCCAGCAGTTCGAGGGGGCGTTTGTCTGGGGCCAACGTCCTGACTTTC. Translated: CASSSRGRLSGANVLTF.

The V call is TRBV7-2, the J call TRBJ2-7; 12 bases map to TRBD2. Germline values: CDR1 SGHTA, CDR2 FQGNSA. This CDR3 contains 12 residues. J gave up 12 bases and V 5 bases, and 5 bases lay outside the gene matches. The CDR3 reads CASSALAGGPYF. The DNA of the CDR3 is TGTGCCAGCAGCGCACTAGCGGGAGGTCCGTACTTC.

J is TRBJ1-1 and V is TRBV14, with a possible D match to TRBD1 (6 bases). Trimming took off 8 bases at V and 5 bases at J, with 12 bases between the two ends. CDR1 SGHDN and CDR2 FVKESK come from the germline V gene. The CDR3 loop spans 12 amino acids. This CDR3 is CASGGGRTEAFF. Here the CDR3 DNA reads TGTGCCAGCGGGGGCGGAAGAACTGAAGCTTTCTTT. Full variable domain (missing parts from reference TRBV14 and TRBJ1-1): EAGVTQFPSHSVIEKGQTVTLRCDPISGHDNLYWYRRVMGKEIKFLLHFVKESKQDESGMPNNRFLAERTGGTYSTLKVQPAELEDSGVYFCASGGGRTEAFFGQGTRLTVV.

The chain couples TRBV5-1 to TRBJ2-7; TRBD1 matches 9 bases. Germline CDR1 and CDR2: SGHRS and YFSETQ. CDR3 length: 14 residues. Trimming cost V 4 bases and J 2 bases; bases outside gene matches: 4. Written as DNA, the CDR3 is TGCGCCAGCAGCGGAGGGACAGGGACCTACGAGCAGTACTTC. Its translation: CASSGGTGTYEQYF.

V is TRBV28 and J is TRBJ2-5; D possibly corresponds to TRBD2 (6 bases). The CDR3 runs 12 residues. V lost 8 bases and J 5 bases, leaving 12 bases between the germline ends. Looked up from germline, CDR1 is MDHEN and CDR2 is SYDVKM. The chain's CDR3 is CASGGEWETQYF. CDR3 coding DNA: TGTGCCAGCGGAGGGGAATGGGAGACCCAGTACTTC. Complete variable domain (other parts from reference TRBV28 and TRBJ2-5): DVKVTQSSRYLVKRTGEKVFLECVQDMDHENMFWYRQDPGLGLRLIYFSYDVKMKEKGDIPEGYSVSREKKERFSLILESASTNQTSMYLCASGGEWETQYFGPGTRLLVL.

The gene calls are TRBV5-1 and TRBJ1-5, with 7 positions matching TRBD1. The CDR3 has 16 amino acids. J gave up 3 bases and V 0 bases, and 6 bases lay outside the gene matches. Germline V lookup: CDR1 SGHRS, CDR2 YFSETQ. CDR3 in DNA: TGCGCCAGCAGCTTGGGTACAGGGGCCCCCAATCAGCCCCAGCATTTT. It codes for CASSLGTGAPNQPQHF.

The CDR3 nucleotides read TGTGCCAGCAGCACCGCAGCAACTAGCGGGGCTAGCTCCTACGAGCAGTACTTC. This codes for CASSTAATSGASSYEQYF. The chain has TRBV13 and TRBJ2-7; 10 bases map to TRBD2. From germline, CDR1 is PRHDT and CDR2 FYEKMQ (reference sequence). The J segment lost 0 bases and the V segment lost 5 bases, leaving 13 bases of the junction unmatched. The CDR3 contains 18 residues.

This clone was observed a single time. The chain has TRBV14 and TRBJ2-3; weak D call: TRBD2 (6 bases). This CDR3 is 16 amino acids long. Germline V gene data show CDR1 as SGHDN and CDR2 as FVKESK. Trimming cost V 1 base and J 2 bases, with 13 bases left between them. The CDR3 loop is CASSQVGRSHTDTQYF. The DNA for the CDR3 is TGTGCCAGCAGCCAAGTCGGGAGATCTCACACAGATACGCAGTATTTT.

Only one count was recorded for this clone. The V gene is TRBV11-2, the J gene TRBJ1-2; 8 bases are shared with TRBD1. V dropped 5 bases and J dropped 6; count of bases not matched to a gene: 14. In germline, CDR1 is SGHAT, CDR2 FQNNGV. CDR3 length equals 16 residues. This CDR3 is CASSPPPGQALDGYTF. The CDR3 nucleotides are TGTGCCAGCAGCCCACCTCCGGGACAGGCCTTGGATGGCTACACCTTC. Drawing the rest from reference TRBV11-2 and TRBJ1-2, the complete variable domain is EAGVAQSPRYKIIEKRQSVAFWCNPISGHATLYWYQQILGQGPKLLIQFQNNGVVDDSQLPKDRFSAERLKGVDSTLKIQPAKLEDSAVYLCASSPPPGQALDGYTFGSGTRLTVV.

V and J are TRBV7-9 and TRBJ1-1, with 7 positions matching TRBD1. The V gene end was trimmed by 5 bases and the J gene end by 4 bases; junction bases not matched to a gene: 10. CDR3 length: 15 amino acids. The germline gives CDR1 SEHNR, CDR2 FQNEAQ (reference sequence). Here the CDR3 reads CASSELEGASTEAFF. Written as DNA, the CDR3 is TGTGCCAGCAGCGAGCTGGAGGGGGCAAGCACTGAAGCTTTCTTT.

V and J are TRBV7-3 and TRBJ2-4; 11 nucleotides line up with TRBD2. Germline V gives CDR1 SGHTA, CDR2 FQGTGA. The CDR3 length is 19 residues. After removal of 7 bases from V and 3 bases from J, the junction contained 17 bases not matched to a gene. CDR3 protein: CASNHSSGRALGLKNIQYF. The CDR3 bases are TGTGCCAGCAACCATAGTAGCGGGAGGGCCCTGGGGCTCAAAAACATTCAGTACTTC.

The chain joins TRBV30 to TRBJ1-5, with no clear D. Germline values: CDR1 GTSNPN, CDR2 SVGIG (reference sequence). Trimming removed 5 bases from V and 3 bases from J, with 11 bases in between. CDR3 length: 13 residues. The CDR3 DNA reads TGTGCCTGGGAAGCGAGTCTCAATCAGCCCCAGCATTTT. Translation: CAWEASLNQPQHF.

V and J are TRBV10-2 and TRBJ1-5, with TRBD1 matching 10 bases. Trimming removed 4 bases from V and 5 bases from J; junction bases left unmatched: 8. Germline V gives CDR1 WSHSY, CDR2 SAAADI. The CDR3 is 16 amino acids. As DNA, the CDR3 is TGCGCCAGCAGTGGGTCGGACAGGGGGAACGATCAGCCCCAGCATTTT. It is translated as CASSGSDRGNDQPQHF.

This chain uses TRBV18 with TRBJ2-3; 11 nucleotides align to TRBD2. The CDR3 runs to 19 residues. J gave up 0 bases and V 3 bases, and 11 bases lay outside the gene matches. Germline CDR1 reads KGHSH; CDR2 reads LQKENI. As DNA, the CDR3 is TGTGCCAGCTCACCGTTGAGCACTAGCGGGAGTTTTAGCACAGATACGCAGTATTTT. It is translated as CASSPLSTSGSFSTDTQYF.

This clone was detected only a few times. The chain couples TRBV18 to TRBJ1-1; no firm D call. The V gene lost 5 bases and the J gene lost 0 bases, with 4 bases spanning the gap. The germline gives CDR1 KGHSH, CDR2 LQKENI. This CDR3 comprises 12 residues. Written as DNA, the CDR3 is TGTGCCAGCTCATCCATGAACACTGAAGCTTTCTTT. It yields the protein CASSSMNTEAFF.

V is TRBV6-5 and J is TRBJ1-2; no firm D call. CDR3 size: 14 residues. Trimming shortened V by 6 bases and J by 5 bases, and 16 bases separated the two germline ends. Germline V gene data show CDR1 as MNHEY and CDR2 as SVGAGI. CDR3 amino acids: CASSPYAGSYGYTF. The DNA for the CDR3 is TGTGCCAGCAGCCCCTACGCGGGGAGTTATGGCTACACCTTC.

In this sample, this clone turned up once. The chain joins TRBV6-5 to TRBJ1-3, with 9 bases lining up with TRBD1. This CDR3 is 16 amino acids long. Germline V lookup: CDR1 MNHEY, CDR2 SVGAGI. V trimming: 3 bases; J trimming: 2 bases; junction bases outside the gene matches: 5. CDR3 protein: CASSYGDRDTGNTIYF. CDR3 nucleotide sequence: TGTGCCAGCAGTTATGGGGACAGGGATACTGGAAACACCATATATTTT.

The chain carries TRBV7-2 and TRBJ2-1, with 11 bases matching TRBD2. The ends lost 1 base at V and 10 bases at J; junction bases unmatched: 3. This CDR3 comprises 14 residues. Germline V gives CDR1 SGHTA, CDR2 FQGNSA. The DNA of the CDR3 is TGTGCCAGCAGCTTAGAGACTAGCGGGGTCGAGCAGTTCTTC. This sequence encodes CASSLETSGVEQFF.